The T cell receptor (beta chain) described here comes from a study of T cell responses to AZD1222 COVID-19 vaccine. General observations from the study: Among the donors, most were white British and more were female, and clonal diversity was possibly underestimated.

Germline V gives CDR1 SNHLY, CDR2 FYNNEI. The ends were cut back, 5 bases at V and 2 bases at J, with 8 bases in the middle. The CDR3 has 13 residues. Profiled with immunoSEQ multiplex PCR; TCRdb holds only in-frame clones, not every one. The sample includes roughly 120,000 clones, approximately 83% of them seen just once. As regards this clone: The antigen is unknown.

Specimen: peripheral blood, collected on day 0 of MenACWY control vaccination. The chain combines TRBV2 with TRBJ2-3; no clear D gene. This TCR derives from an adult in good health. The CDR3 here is CASSWRFTDTQYF. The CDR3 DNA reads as TGTGCCAGCAGTTGGAGATTCACAGATACGCAGTATTTT.